This T cell receptor beta chain derives from a study of cytomegalovirus exposure and HLA in healthy donors. Regarding the study as a whole: The majority of TCR sequences were rare, yet some public TCRs appeared in many donors.

The junction had 7 bases not matched to a gene; V was cut back by 5 bases and J by 7 bases. This CDR3 comprises 15 residues. A multiplex PCR was run with 60 Vbeta primers and 13 Jbeta primers. Only in-frame clones appear in the TCRdb table, and some are missing; sequencing was by immunoSEQ multiplex PCR. The sample records around 160,000 clones, about 80% being singletons. The sample holds a few counts of this clone. Antigen: not known. The receptor comes from a middle-aged woman in good health and CMV-seronegative. The sample taken for sequencing was PBMCs. This chain uses TRBV6-7 with TRBJ2-1; 11 bases fit TRBD2. TRBV6-7 is labeled an ORF, and its function is uncertain. CDR3 coding DNA: TGTGCCAGCAGTCGTCTAGCGGGAGGTGAGAATGAGCAGTTCTTC. Protein: CASSRLAGGENEQFF.